This T cell receptor (beta chain) was identified in a study of regulatory T cells in long-lasting Graves disease. Time point: newly diagnosed GD, antithyroid drugs for less than 3 months. Following extraction of RNA from PBMCs, that RNA was used to make the TCR library. Libraries of TCR beta came from iRepertoire HTBI primers plus Arm-PCR of CDR3 regions. TCRdb re-called the multiplex PCR reads with MiXCR, one entry per CDR3 protein. The repertoire has under 450,000 distinct CDR3 sequences, about an eighth of them found once; the top ten carry over 15%. This clonotype was observed a few times. Its target is not known. This CDR3 contains 14 residues. With 4 bases removed from V and 7 bases from J, the gap between germline ends came to 16 bases. The V gene's germline CDR1 is MDHEN and CDR2 SYDVKM. Study-wide results and caveats: Patients with persistent disease shared under 3,500 public clonotypes, outpacing the roughly 970 shared by new patients.

These same records also appear under a second study, on T cells in Graves' hyperthyroidism and ophthalmopathy. Turning to that study: Exclusion followed for patients with uncontrolled infection, other autoimmune disease, pregnancy or lactation. The HTBI primer set drove a first-round RT-PCR of the TCR CDR3.

Source: peripheral blood mononuclear cells (PBMCs), taken at new diagnosis, from a patient treated with antithyroid drugs. The chain uses TRBV28 and TRBJ1-2, with no clear D. This sequence was found in a woman between 18 and 29 years old with Graves disease. The CDR3 DNA reads TGTGCCAGCAGTTCCGCCCTCCCTGCTGGTGGCTACACCTTC. It is translated as CASSSALPAGGYTF.